The subject of this entry is one TCR beta chain. This clone was found a few times. Its antigen remains unidentified. No base-level quality is on record; no much larger clone is a single base apart. The source of the sample is a study of blood T cell repertoires in COVID-19 (dated by TCRdb to about 2020). About the investigation overall: Samples from collaborators originated in the United States, Italy and Spain and spanned both the acute and convalescent phases of COVID-19. The prospective study material was composed of cDNA or gDNA derived from T cells, B-cell-depleted T cells, or PBMCs. The dataset comprised deeply sampled blood TCRbeta repertoires from subjects exposed to, actively infected with, or recovered from COVID-19. The repertoires were released in a freely available public database intended as a resource for research on the immune response to SARS-CoV-2. Samples came from the ongoing ImmuneRACE study (first 160 participants) plus 1,254 subjects from 6 global collaborators. Nearly every sample came with metadata listing a de-identified subject ID, COVID-19 status, age in years and sex. HLA class I and class II types, where available, came from metadata supplied by the sample provider rather than from assay-based typing.

The junction shows trimming of 6 bases on V and 4 bases on J, plus 21 bases between the germline ends. Counted from cysteine to phenylalanine, this CDR3 has 15 amino acids. The CDR3 DNA has 45 bases and is translated from base 1. CDR1 and CDR2, per the germline V gene, are SQVTM and ANQGSEA. Participants in the prospective study were aged about 18 to 90 years, lived in more than 20 United States geographic areas, and enrolled through a virtual design. To assign participants to cohorts, the prospective study relied on clinical history that participants themselves reported in a screening survey and a study questionnaire. Mobile phlebotomists in the prospective study collected whole blood, serum and a nasopharyngeal or oropharyngeal swab from every participant. Additional blood draws and questionnaires over an approximately 2-month period could optionally be provided by prospective study participants. Prospective study blood samples were shipped either frozen or at room temperature before DNA extraction.

TCRbeta CDR3 regions were amplified from genomic DNA by means of the immunoSEQ Assay, a bias-controlled multiplex PCR. The original methods were these. Within the assay, amplification of reference gene primers was used to estimate how many nucleated cells each sample contained. To quantify the absolute abundance of each unique TCRbeta CDR3 rearrangement, sequence reads were collapsed and filtered. For each sample, productive Simpson clonality was calculated as the square root of Simpson's diversity index over productive rearrangements. TCRdb's version of the immuneACCESS table is confined to in-frame rearrangements and falls short of the full clone set. An unresolved V gene accounts for under half of the shortfall where checked; the remainder is of unknown origin. V and J calls and clone size are those listed in that table; D and trimming were worked out from the DNA. This sample holds 300,000 to 350,000 clones; roughly 89% were observed only once. About 4.5% of the sample is taken by the ten largest.

Broad study findings and their caveats: How much clinical and demographic metadata was included differed by source and by participant, and the metadata was provided uncurated.

This sequence was found in a young woman with acute COVID-19. Sequenced sample: PBMCs or T cells enriched from blood (not recorded which). The chain is encoded by TRBV29-1 joined to TRBJ1-2, with the D segment identity uncertain. At the DNA level, the sequence is TGCAGCGTCCTATACATAGGACGGACTCCCTATGGCTACACCTTC. Translation gives CSVLYIGRTPYGYTF.